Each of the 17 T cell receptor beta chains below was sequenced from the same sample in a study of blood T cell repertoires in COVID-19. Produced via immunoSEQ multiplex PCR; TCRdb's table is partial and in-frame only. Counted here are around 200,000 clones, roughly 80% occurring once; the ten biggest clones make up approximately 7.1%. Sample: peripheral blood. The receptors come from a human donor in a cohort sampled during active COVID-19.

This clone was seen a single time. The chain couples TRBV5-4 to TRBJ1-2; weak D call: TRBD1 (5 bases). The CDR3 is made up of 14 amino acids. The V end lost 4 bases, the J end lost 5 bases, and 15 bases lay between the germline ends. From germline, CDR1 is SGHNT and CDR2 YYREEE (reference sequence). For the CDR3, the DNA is TGTGCCAGCAGCCGCCCCGGGGCGGGATATGGCTACACCTTC. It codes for CASSRPGAGYGYTF.

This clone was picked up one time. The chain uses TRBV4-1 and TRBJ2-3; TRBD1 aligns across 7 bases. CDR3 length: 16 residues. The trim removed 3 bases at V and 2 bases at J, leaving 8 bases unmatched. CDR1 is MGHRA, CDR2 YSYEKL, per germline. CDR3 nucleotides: TGCGCCAGCAGCCAGTTGACAGGGACCTACACAGATACGCAGTATTTT. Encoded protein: CASSQLTGTYTDTQYF.

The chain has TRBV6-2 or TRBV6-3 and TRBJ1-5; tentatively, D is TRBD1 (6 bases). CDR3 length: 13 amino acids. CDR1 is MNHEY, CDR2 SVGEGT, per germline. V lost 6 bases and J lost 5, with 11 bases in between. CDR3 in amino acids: CASSPQGHQPQHF. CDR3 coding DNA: TGTGCCAGCAGCCCACAGGGTCATCAGCCCCAGCATTTT.

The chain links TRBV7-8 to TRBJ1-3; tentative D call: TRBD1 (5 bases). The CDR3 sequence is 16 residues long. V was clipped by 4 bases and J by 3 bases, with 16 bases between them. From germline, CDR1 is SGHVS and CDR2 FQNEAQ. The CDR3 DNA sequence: TGTGCCAGCAGCTCCACCTCCAGGGTTGGTGGAAACACCATATATTTT. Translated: CASSSTSRVGGNTIYF.

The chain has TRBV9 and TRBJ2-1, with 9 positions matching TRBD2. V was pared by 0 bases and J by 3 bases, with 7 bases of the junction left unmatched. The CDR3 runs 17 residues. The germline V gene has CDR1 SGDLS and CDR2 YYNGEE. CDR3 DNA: TGTGCCAGCAGCGTAGAGGTAGCGGGGGCGAGCTACAATGAGCAGTTCTTC. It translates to CASSVEVAGASYNEQFF.

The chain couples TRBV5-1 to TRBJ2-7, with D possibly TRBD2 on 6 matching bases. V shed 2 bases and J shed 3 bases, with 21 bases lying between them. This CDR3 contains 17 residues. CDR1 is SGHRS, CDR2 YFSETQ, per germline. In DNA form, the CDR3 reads TGCGCCAGCAGCTTCGGTCCGGGACTGGCCGTGAGCTACGAGCAGTACTTC. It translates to CASSFGPGLAVSYEQYF.

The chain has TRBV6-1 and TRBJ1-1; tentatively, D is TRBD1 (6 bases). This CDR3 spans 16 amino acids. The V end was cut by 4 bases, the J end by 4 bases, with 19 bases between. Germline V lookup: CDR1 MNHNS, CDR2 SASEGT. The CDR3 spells CASSGYTGMGTTEAFF. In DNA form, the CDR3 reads TGTGCCAGCAGTGGCTACACAGGGATGGGAACCACTGAAGCTTTCTTT.

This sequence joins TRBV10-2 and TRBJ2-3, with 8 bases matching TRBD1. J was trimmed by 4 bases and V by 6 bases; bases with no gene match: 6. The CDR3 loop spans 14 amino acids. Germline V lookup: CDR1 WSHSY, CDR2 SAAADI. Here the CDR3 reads CASSQGARADTQYF. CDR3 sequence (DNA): TGCGCCAGCAGCCAGGGGGCGCGGGCAGATACGCAGTATTTT.

The CDR3, as DNA: TGTGCCAGTAGTTGGATCGGAGGCAATCAGCCCCAGCATTTT. Protein: CASSWIGGNQPQHF. V and J are TRBV19 and TRBJ1-5; D uncertain. In germline, CDR1 is LNHDA, CDR2 SQIVND (reference sequence). With 5 bases removed from V and 2 bases from J, the gap between germline ends came to 10 bases. This CDR3 has 14 amino acids.

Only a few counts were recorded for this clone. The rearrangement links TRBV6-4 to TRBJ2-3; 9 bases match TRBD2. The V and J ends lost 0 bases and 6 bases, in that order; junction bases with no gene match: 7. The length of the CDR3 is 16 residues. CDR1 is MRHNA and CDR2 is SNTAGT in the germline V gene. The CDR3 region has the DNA TGTGCCAGCAGTGACTCGAGGCGGGGGGGCCCCGATACGCAGTATTTT. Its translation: CASSDSRRGGPDTQYF.

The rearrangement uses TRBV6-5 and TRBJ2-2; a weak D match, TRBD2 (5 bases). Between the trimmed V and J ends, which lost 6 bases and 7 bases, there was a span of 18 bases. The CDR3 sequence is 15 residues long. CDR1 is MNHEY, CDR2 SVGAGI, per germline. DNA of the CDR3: TGTGCCAGCAGCAACCTAATTACCGGGGTCGGGGAGCTGTTTTTT. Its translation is CASSNLITGVGELFF.

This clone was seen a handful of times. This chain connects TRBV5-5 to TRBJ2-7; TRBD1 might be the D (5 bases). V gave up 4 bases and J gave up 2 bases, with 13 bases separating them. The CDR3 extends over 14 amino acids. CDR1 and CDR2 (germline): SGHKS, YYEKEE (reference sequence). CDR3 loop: CASSPFVGPYEQYF. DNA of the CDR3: TGTGCCAGCAGCCCCTTTGTGGGGCCCTACGAGCAGTACTTC.

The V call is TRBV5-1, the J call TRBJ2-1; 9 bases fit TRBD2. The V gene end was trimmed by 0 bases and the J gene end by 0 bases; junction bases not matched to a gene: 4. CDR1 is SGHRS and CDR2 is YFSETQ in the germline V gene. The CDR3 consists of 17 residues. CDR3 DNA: TGCGCCAGCAGCTTGGCTAGCGGGACGAGCTCCTACAATGAGCAGTTCTTC. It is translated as CASSLASGTSSYNEQFF.

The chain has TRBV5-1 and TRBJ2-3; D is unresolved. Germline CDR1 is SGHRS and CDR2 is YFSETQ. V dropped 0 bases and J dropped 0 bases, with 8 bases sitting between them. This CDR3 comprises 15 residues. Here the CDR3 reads CASSLGSGSTDTQYF. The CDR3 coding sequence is TGCGCCAGCAGCTTGGGGTCCGGGAGCACAGATACGCAGTATTTT.

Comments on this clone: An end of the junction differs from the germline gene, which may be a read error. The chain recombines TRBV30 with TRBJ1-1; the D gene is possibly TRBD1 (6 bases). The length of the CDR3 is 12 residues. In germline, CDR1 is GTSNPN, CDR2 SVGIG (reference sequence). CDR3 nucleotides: TGTGCCTGGAGGCCCCGGGACACCGAAGCTTTCTTT. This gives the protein CAWRPRDTEAFF. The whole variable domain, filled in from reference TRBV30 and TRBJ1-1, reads SQTIHQWPATLVQPVGSPLSLECTVEGTSNPNLYWYRQAAGRGLQLLFYSVGIGQISSEVPQNLSASRPQDRQFILSSKKLLLSDSGFYLCAWRPRDTEAFFGQGTRLTVV.

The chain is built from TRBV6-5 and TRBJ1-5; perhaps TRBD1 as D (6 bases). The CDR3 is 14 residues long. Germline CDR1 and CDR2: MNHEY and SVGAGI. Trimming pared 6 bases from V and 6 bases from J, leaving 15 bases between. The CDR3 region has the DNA TGTGCCAGCAGCCTAACAGGGAGTGGTCAGCCCCAGCATTTT. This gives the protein CASSLTGSGQPQHF.

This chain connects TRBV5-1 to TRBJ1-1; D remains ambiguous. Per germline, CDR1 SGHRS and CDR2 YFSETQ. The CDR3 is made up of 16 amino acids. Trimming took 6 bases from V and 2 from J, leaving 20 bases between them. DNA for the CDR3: TGCGCCAGCATGAAGGCCGCGGGAAGCGGTAACACTGAAGCTTTCTTT. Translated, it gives CASMKAAGSGNTEAFF.